The rows below give T cell receptor beta chains drawn from one sample of a study of cytomegalovirus exposure and HLA in healthy donors. TCRdb's copy holds only in-frame clones and misses some; the assay was immunoSEQ multiplex PCR. The sample lists approximately 58,000 clones, 90% to 95% occurring once. The sample was PBMCs. All receptors derive from a woman aged 18-29 years in good health and CMV-seropositive. The CDR3 runs from the conserved cysteine through the conserved F or W. A D gene is named only where the DNA matches it firmly. Some rows have no size entry. The others give once, few or many, or a class for an expanded clone.

TRBV19,TRBD2,13,TRBJ2-7,NA,CASRASGGYEQYF,TGTGCCAGTAGGGCTAGCGGGGGTTACGAGCAGTACTTC
TRBV30,TRBD1,15,TRBJ1-2,NA,CAWSADRGLEYGYTF,TGTGCCTGGAGTGCGGACAGGGGGCTTGAGTATGGCTACACCTTC
TRBV6-4,NA,14,TRBJ2-3,NA,CASSADTSTDTQYF,TGTGCCAGCAGCGCGGACACCAGCACAGATACGCAGTATTTT
TRBV6-4,NA,14,TRBJ1-1,NA,CASSESAGQPGAFF,TGTGCCAGCAGTGAGTCGGCAGGCCAGCCTGGGGCTTTCTTT
TRBV7-2,NA,13,TRBJ2-1,NA,CASSPRRGNEQFF,TGTGCCAGCAGCCCCCGCCGGGGCAATGAGCAGTTCTTC
TRBV13,TRBD2,15,TRBJ2-4,NA,CASTKTSNNGNIQYF,TGTGCCAGCACCAAGACTAGCAACAATGGAAACATTCAGTACTTC
TRBV10-3,TRBD2,16,TRBJ2-7,NA,CAISEGVAGGTYEQYF,TGTGCCATCAGTGAGGGGGTAGCGGGGGGGACCTACGAGCAGTACTTC
TRBV14,TRBD2,17,TRBJ2-3,NA,CASSQDVASGDTDTQYF,TGTGCCAGCAGCCAAGATGTCGCTAGCGGGGACACAGATACGCAGTATTTT
TRBV6-5,NA,14,TRBJ2-1,few,CASSKLALRNEQFF,TGTGCCAGCAGTAAACTAGCCCTGAGAAATGAGCAGTTCTTC
TRBV9,TRBD2,15,TRBJ2-5,NA,CASSVGGGVQETQYF,TGTGCCAGCAGCGTAGGCGGGGGAGTCCAAGAGACCCAGTACTTC
TRBV28,NA,13,TRBJ2-7,NA,CASSGGCTYEQYF,TGTGCCAGCAGTGGAGGATGTACCTACGAGCAGTACTTC
TRBV4-3,TRBD2,16,TRBJ2-5,once,CASSQDLGGGGETQYF,TGCGCCAGCAGCCAAGATCTCGGCGGGGGTGGAGAGACCCAGTACTTC
TRBV30,TRBD2,14,TRBJ2-1,NA,CAWIWRGGRSEQFF,TGTGCCTGGATATGGCGGGGGGGCCGGAGTGAGCAGTTCTTC
TRBV14,NA,15,TRBJ1-1,NA,CASSQELAGWTEAFF,TGTGCCAGCAGCCAAGAATTGGCGGGGTGGACTGAAGCTTTCTTT
TRBV6-5,NA,13,TRBJ2-2,NA,CANSWQGSGELFF,TGTGCCAACAGTTGGCAGGGATCCGGGGAGCTGTTTTTT
TRBV12-2,NA,17,TRBJ2-5,NA,CASRSLTGVVGQETQYF,TGTGCAAGTCGCTCCCTTACAGGGGTAGTGGGCCAAGAGACCCAGTACTTC
TRBV11-2,TRBD1,14,TRBJ2-7,NA,CASSRTGKTYEQYF,TGTGCCAGCAGTAGGACAGGGAAGACATACGAGCAGTACTTC
TRBV19,NA,14,TRBJ1-1,NA,CASSIDSWGLEAFF,TGTGCCAGTAGTATAGATTCGTGGGGCCTCGAAGCTTTCTTT
TRBV7-9,TRBD1,15,TRBJ2-4,NA,CASSLDRGQFSIQYF,TGTGCCAGCAGCTTAGACAGGGGACAGTTTTCCATTCAGTACTTC
TRBV7-9,NA,13,TRBJ2-6,NA,CASTGVGANVLTF,TGTGCCAGCACAGGGGTAGGGGCCAACGTCCTGACTTTC
TRBV4-2,TRBD2,18,TRBJ2-2,NA,CASSHAGLAGANTGELFF,TGTGCCAGCAGCCATGCGGGACTAGCGGGCGCGAACACCGGGGAGCTGTTTTTT
TRBV5-6,TRBD2,14,TRBJ2-1,NA,CASSVGTSGISPFF,TGTGCCAGCAGCGTTGGGACTAGCGGGATTTCCCCCTTCTTC
TRBV9,TRBD1,15,TRBJ1-3,NA,CASSEGAAAGNTIYF,TGTGCCAGCAGCGAGGGGGCAGCAGCTGGAAACACCATATATTTT
TRBV4-1,TRBD1,17,TRBJ2-2,NA,CASRKSFQGANTGELFF,TGCGCCAGCAGGAAAAGCTTTCAGGGGGCTAACACCGGGGAGCTGTTTTTT